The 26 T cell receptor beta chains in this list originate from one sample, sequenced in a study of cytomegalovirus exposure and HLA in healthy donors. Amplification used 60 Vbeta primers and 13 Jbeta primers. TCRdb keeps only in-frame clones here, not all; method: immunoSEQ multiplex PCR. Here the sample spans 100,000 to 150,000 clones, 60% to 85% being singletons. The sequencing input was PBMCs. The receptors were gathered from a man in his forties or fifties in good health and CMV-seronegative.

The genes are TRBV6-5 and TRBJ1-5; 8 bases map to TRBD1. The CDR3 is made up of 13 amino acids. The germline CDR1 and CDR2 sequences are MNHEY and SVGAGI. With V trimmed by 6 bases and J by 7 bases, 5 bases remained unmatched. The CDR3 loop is CASSRDRNQPQHF. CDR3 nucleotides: TGTGCCAGCAGCAGGGACAGGAACCAGCCCCAGCATTTT.

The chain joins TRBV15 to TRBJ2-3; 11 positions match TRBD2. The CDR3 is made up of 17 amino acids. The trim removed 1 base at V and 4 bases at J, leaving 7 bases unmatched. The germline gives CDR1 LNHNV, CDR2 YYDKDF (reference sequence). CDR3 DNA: TGTGCCACCAGCAGAGGCCCTCCGGGACTAGCGGCAGATACGCAGTATTTT. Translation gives CATSRGPPGLAADTQYF. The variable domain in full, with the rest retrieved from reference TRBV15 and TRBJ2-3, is DAMVIQNPRYQVTQFGKPVTLSCSQTLNHNVMYWYQQKSSQAPKLLFHYYDKDFNNEADTPDNFQSRRPNTSFCFLDIRSPGLGDTAMYLCATSRGPPGLAADTQYFGPGTRLTVL.

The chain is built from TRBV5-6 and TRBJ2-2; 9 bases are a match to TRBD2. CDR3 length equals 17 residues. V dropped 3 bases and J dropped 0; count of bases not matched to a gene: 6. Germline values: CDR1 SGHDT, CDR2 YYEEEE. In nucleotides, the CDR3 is TGTGCCAGCAGCTCCGTAGCGGGGGAGCCGAACACCGGGGAGCTGTTTTTT. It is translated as CASSSVAGEPNTGELFF. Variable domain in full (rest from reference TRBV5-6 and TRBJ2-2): DAGVTQSPTHLIKTRGQQVTLRCSPKSGHDTVSWYQQALGQGPQFIFQYYEEEERQRGNFPDRFSGHQFPNYSSELNVNALLLGDSALYLCASSSVAGEPNTGELFFGEGSRLTVL.

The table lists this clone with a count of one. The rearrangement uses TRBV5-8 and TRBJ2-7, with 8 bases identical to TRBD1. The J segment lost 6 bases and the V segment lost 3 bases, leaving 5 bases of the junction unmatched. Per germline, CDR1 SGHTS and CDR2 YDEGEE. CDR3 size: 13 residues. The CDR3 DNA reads TGTGCCAGCAGCTGGGGACAGGCACGCGAGCAGTACTTC. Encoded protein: CASSWGQAREQYF.

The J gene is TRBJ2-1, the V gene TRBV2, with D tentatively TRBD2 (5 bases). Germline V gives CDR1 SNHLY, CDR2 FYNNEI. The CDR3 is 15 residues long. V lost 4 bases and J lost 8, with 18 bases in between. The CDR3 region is CASSGPSLPRDEQFF. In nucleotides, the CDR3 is TGTGCCAGCAGTGGACCGAGCCTACCGAGGGATGAGCAGTTCTTC. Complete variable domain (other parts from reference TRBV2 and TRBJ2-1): EPEVTQTPSHQVTQMGQEVILRCVPISNHLYFYWYRQILGQKVEFLVSFYNNEISEKSEIFDDQFSVERPDGSNFTLKIRSTKLEDSAMYFCASSGPSLPRDEQFFGPGTRLTVL.

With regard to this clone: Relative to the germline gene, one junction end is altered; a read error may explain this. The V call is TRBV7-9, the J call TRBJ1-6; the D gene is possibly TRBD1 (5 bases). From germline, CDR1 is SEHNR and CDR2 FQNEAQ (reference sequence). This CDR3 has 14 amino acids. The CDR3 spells CSSSLGQGDSPLHF. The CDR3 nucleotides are TGTTCCAGCAGCTTAGGGCAGGGCGATTCACCCCTCCACTTT.

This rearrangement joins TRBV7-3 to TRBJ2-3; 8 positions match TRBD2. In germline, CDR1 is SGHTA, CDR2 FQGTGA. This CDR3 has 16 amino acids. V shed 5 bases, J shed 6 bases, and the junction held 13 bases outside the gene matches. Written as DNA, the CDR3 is TGTGCCAGCAGCCCAAAGAAAGCGGGGGCTCACGATACGCAGTATTTT. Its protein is CASSPKKAGAHDTQYF.

CDR3 amino acids: CASSRTGDNQPQHF. As DNA, the CDR3 is TGTGCCAGTAGTAGGACAGGAGACAATCAGCCCCAGCATTTT. The chain combines TRBV19 with TRBJ1-5, with TRBD1 matching over 7 bases. Germline V gene sequence: CDR1 LNHDA, CDR2 SQIVND (reference sequence). This CDR3 has 14 residues. With V trimmed by 4 bases and J by 3 bases, 3 bases remained unmatched. The full variable domain, completed using reference TRBV19 and TRBJ1-5, is DGGITQSPKYLFRKEGQNVTLSCEQNLNHDAMYWYRQDPGQGLRLIYYSQIVNDFQKGDIAEGYSVSREKKESFPLTVTSAQKNPTAFYLCASSRTGDNQPQHFGDGTRLSIL.

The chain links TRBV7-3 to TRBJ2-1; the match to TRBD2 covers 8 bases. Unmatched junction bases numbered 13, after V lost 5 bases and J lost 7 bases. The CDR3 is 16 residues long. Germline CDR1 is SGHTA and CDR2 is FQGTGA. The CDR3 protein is CASSLRGVGTRNEQFF. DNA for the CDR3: TGTGCCAGCAGCCTAAGGGGAGTTGGGACTAGGAATGAGCAGTTCTTC.

The CDR3 reads CASSSAGADTQYF. The DNA for the CDR3 is TGCGCCAGCAGCTCAGCGGGGGCGGATACGCAGTATTTT. The V gene is TRBV5-1, the J gene TRBJ2-3; TRBD2 aligns across 8 bases. This CDR3 contains 13 residues. In germline, CDR1 is SGHRS, CDR2 YFSETQ. The J segment lost 6 bases and the V segment lost 3 bases, leaving 3 bases of the junction unmatched. The full variable domain, its missing parts supplied by reference TRBV5-1 and TRBJ2-3, is KAGVTQTPRYLIKTRGQQVTLSCSPISGHRSVSWYQQTPGQGLQFLFEYFSETQRNKGNFPGRFSGRQFSNSRSEMNVSTLELGDSALYLCASSSAGADTQYFGPGTRLTVL.

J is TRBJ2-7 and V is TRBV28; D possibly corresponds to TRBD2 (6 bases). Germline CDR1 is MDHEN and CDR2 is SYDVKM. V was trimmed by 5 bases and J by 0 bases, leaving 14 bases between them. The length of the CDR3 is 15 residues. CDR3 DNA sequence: TGTGCCAGCAGTCCCATTGGGGGGAGCTCCTACGAGCAGTACGTC. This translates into CASSPIGGSSYEQYV.

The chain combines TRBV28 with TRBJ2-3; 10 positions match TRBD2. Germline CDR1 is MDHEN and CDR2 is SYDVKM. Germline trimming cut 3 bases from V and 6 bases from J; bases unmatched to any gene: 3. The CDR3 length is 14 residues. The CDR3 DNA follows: TGTGCCAGCAGTTTTAGCGGGGGGTGGGATACGCAGTATTTT. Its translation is CASSFSGGWDTQYF. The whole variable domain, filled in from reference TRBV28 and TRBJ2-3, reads DVKVTQSSRYLVKRTGEKVFLECVQDMDHENMFWYRQDPGLGLRLIYFSYDVKMKEKGDIPEGYSVSREKKERFSLILESASTNQTSMYLCASSFSGGWDTQYFGPGTRLTVL.

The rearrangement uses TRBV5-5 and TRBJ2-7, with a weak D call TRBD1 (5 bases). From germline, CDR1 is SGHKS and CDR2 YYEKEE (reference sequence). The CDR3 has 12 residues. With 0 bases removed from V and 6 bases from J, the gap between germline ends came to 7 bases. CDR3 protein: CASSLEGFEQYV. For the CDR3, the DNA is TGTGCCAGCAGCTTGGAGGGGTTCGAGCAGTACGTC.

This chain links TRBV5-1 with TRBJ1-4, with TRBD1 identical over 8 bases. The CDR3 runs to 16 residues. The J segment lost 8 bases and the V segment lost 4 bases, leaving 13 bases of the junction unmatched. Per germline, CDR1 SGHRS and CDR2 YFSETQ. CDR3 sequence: CASSGGTGGAWEKLFF. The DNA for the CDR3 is TGCGCCAGCAGCGGGGGGACAGGAGGCGCGTGGGAAAAACTGTTTTTT. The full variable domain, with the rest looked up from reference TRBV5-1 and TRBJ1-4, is KAGVTQTPRYLIKTRGQQVTLSCSPISGHRSVSWYQQTPGQGLQFLFEYFSETQRNKGNFPGRFSGRQFSNSRSEMNVSTLELGDSALYLCASSGGTGGAWEKLFFGSGTQLSVL.

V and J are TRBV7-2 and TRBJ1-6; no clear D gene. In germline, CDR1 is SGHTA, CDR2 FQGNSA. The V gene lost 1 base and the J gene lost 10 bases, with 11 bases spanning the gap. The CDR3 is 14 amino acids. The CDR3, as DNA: TGTGCCAGCAGCTTAGTGGCCGTTCGATCACCCCTCCACTTT. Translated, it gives CASSLVAVRSPLHF.

CDR3 DNA sequence: TGTGCCAGCAGCTCACAGGGTTGGAATTCACCCCTCCACTTT. It encodes CASSSQGWNSPLHF. The chain couples TRBV5-4 to TRBJ1-6; a possible D gene is TRBD1 (6 bases). This CDR3 has 14 residues. Germline assignment: CDR1 SGHNT and CDR2 YYREEE (reference sequence). With 3 bases removed from V and 7 bases from J, the gap between germline ends came to 11 bases.

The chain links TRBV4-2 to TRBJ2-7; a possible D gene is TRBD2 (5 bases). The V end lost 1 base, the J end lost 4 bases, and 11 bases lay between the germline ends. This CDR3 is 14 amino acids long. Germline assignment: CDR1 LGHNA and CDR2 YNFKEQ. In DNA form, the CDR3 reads TGTGCCAGCAGCCAAGCTGAGGGTCATTACGAGCAGTACTTC. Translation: CASSQAEGHYEQYF.

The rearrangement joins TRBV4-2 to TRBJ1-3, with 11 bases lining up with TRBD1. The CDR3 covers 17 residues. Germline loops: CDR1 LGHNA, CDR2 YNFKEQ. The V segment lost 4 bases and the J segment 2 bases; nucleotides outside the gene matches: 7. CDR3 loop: CASSLGQGAYPGNTIYF. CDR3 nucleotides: TGTGCCAGCAGCCTTGGACAGGGGGCTTACCCTGGAAACACCATATATTTT.

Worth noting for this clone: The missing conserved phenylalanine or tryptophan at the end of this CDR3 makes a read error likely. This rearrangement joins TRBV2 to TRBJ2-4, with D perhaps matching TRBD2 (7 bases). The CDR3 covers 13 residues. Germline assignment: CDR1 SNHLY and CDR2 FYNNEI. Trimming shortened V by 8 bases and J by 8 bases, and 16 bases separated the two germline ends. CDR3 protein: CASDPLGGDIQYC. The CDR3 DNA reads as TGTGCCAGCGATCCTCTAGGGGGGGACATTCAGTACTGC.

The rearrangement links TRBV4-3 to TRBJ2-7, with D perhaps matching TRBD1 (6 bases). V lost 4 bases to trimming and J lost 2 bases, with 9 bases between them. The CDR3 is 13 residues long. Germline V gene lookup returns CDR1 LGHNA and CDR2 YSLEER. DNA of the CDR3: TGCGCCAGCAGCCGGGACAAGACCTACGAGCAGTACTTC. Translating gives CASSRDKTYEQYF.

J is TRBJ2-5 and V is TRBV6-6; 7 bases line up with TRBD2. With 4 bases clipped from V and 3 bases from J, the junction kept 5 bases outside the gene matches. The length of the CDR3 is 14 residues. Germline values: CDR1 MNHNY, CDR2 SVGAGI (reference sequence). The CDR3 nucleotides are TGTGCCAGCAGTTCCATCGGACTAGAAGAGACCCAGTACTTC. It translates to CASSSIGLEETQYF.

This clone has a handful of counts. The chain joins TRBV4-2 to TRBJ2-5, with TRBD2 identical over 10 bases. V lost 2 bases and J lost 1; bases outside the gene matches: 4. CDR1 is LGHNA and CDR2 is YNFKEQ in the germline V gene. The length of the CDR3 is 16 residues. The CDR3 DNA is TGTGCCAGCAGCCAACAAGCGGGGGGGCGCCAAGAGACCCAGTACTTC. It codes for CASSQQAGGRQETQYF.

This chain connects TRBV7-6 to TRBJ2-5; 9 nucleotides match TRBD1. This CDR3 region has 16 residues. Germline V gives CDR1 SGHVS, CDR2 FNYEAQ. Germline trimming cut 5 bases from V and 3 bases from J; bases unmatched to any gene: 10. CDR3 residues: CASSRVPGQGKETQYF. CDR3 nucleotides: TGTGCCAGCAGCCGAGTCCCGGGACAGGGAAAAGAGACCCAGTACTTC.

The CDR3 DNA reads TGTGCCAGCAGCACAGAAGGGTCAGGGAATGGCTACACCTTC. It codes for CASSTEGSGNGYTF. V is TRBV11-1 and J is TRBJ1-2; D is possibly TRBD1 (5 bases). Between the trimmed V and J ends, which lost 5 bases and 6 bases, there was a span of 16 bases. The CDR3 spans 14 residues. The germline V gene encodes CDR1 SGHAT and CDR2 FQDESV (reference sequence).

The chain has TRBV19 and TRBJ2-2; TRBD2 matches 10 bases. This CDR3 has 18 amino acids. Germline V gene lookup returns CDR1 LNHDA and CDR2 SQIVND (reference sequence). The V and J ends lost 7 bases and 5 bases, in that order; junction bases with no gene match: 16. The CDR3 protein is CASTSLTSGPLGTGELFF. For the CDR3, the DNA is TGTGCCAGTACCTCTCTGACTAGCGGGCCCCTGGGGACCGGGGAGCTGTTTTTT.

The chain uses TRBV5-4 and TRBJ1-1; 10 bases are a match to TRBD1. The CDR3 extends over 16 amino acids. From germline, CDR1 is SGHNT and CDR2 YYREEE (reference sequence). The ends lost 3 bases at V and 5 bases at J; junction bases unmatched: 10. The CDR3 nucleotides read TGTGCCAGCAGCTCACCAACCGGGACAGGGGAAACTGAAGCTTTCTTT. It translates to CASSSPTGTGETEAFF. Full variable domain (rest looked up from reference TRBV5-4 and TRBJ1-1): ETGVTQSPTHLIKTRGQQVTLRCSSQSGHNTVSWYQQALGQGPQFIFQYYREEENGRGNFPPRFSGLQFPNYSSELNVNALELDDSALYLCASSSPTGTGETEAFFGQGTRLTVV.